This T cell receptor beta chain was recovered during a study of T cell changes during pregnancy in multiple sclerosis. Data came from immunoSEQ multiplex PCR; TCRdb stores just in-frame clones and leaves some out. The top ten clones hold over 9% of a sample with about 18,000 clones, approximately 87% of them seen once. V was shortened by 0 bases and J by 7 bases, with 12 bases between the two germline ends. CDR1 is MNHEY, CDR2 SVGAGI, per germline. This CDR3 has 15 residues. This clone came up once. The specimen was CD8+ T cells from peripheral blood mononuclear cells, collected after pregnancy. The chain is built from TRBV6-5 and TRBJ2-2, with a tentative D call TRBD1 (5 bases). The clonotype originates from a female donor with multiple sclerosis, enrolled in a pregnancy study. For the CDR3, the DNA is TGTGCCAGCAGTTACTCGGGTCAGGGTGTCGGGGAGCTGTTTTTT. Protein: CASSYSGQGVGELFF.